Following are 28 T cell receptor beta chains from one sample sequenced in a study of blood T cell repertoires in COVID-19. Generated by immunoSEQ multiplex PCR, the TCRdb table keeps only in-frame clones and is missing some. The data show 200,000 to 250,000 clones, about 90% seen once. What was sequenced was PBMCs or T cells enriched from blood (not recorded which). All receptors come from a young man who had been exposed to COVID-19.

V gene TRBV5-4 combines with J gene TRBJ2-3; unclear D gene. The CDR3 consists of 15 residues. Germline values: CDR1 SGHNT, CDR2 YYREEE (reference sequence). The V end lost 6 bases, the J end lost 2 bases, and 16 bases lay between the germline ends. The CDR3 loop is CASNHYATVTDTQYF. The CDR3 nucleotides read TGTGCCAGCAACCACTACGCTACGGTCACAGATACGCAGTATTTT.

This sequence joins TRBV4-1 and TRBJ2-1; D is unresolved. Germline CDR1 reads MGHRA; CDR2 reads YSYEKL. The CDR3 totals 15 residues. V lost 8 bases to trimming and J lost 6 bases, with 20 bases between them. The CDR3 nucleotides read TGCGCCAGCCTCCCCGGATTCAAGGCGGCCAATGAGCAGTTCTTC. This gives the protein CASLPGFKAANEQFF.

The CDR3 DNA follows: TGTGCCACCAGCTCTCGGGACAGGAGAGGGGAGCTGTTTTTT. This codes for CATSSRDRRGELFF. The chain combines TRBV15 with TRBJ2-2, with 8 bases identical to TRBD1. The CDR3 is made up of 14 amino acids. With V trimmed by 5 bases and J by 8 bases, 7 bases remained unmatched. CDR1 is LNHNV, CDR2 YYDKDF, per germline (reference sequence). Using reference TRBV15 and TRBJ2-2 for the parts outside the CDR3, the full variable domain is DAMVIQNPRYQVTQFGKPVTLSCSQTLNHNVMYWYQQKSSQAPKLLFHYYDKDFNNEADTPDNFQSRRPNTSFCFLDIRSPGLGDTAMYLCATSSRDRRGELFFGEGSRLTVL.

This chain connects TRBV11-3 to TRBJ2-7; D is perhaps TRBD2 (6 bases). This CDR3 has 14 residues. Germline-derived CDR1 and CDR2 are SGHNT and YENEEA. V was clipped by 6 bases and J by 2 bases, with 14 bases between them. CDR3 nucleotide sequence: TGTGCCAGCAGTCCTACGGCGGGGACCTACGAGCAGTACTTC. It specifies CASSPTAGTYEQYF.

The chain couples TRBV7-9 to TRBJ1-3, with 8 nucleotides matching TRBD1. Per the germline V gene, CDR1 is SEHNR and CDR2 is FQNEAQ (reference sequence). V was pared by 8 bases and J by 3 bases, with 15 bases of the junction left unmatched. This CDR3 region has 17 residues. In nucleotides, the CDR3 is TGTGCCAGCGCCACTACTTCCACAGGGGGTGATGGAAACACCATATATTTT. Protein product: CASATTSTGGDGNTIYF.

This sequence joins TRBV13 and TRBJ1-1, with 10 bases matching TRBD1. Trimming at V came to 5 bases and at J to 7 bases, leaving 13 bases not matched to a gene. Germline CDR1 and CDR2: PRHDT and FYEKMQ (reference sequence). The CDR3 runs 16 residues. The CDR3 DNA reads TGTGCCAGCAGCCGTTTCACCGGGACAGGGGCGATTGAAGCTTTCTTT. Translating it yields CASSRFTGTGAIEAFF.

V usage is TRBV10-3 and J usage is TRBJ2-3; D is undetermined. Germline values: CDR1 ENHRY, CDR2 SYGVKD. CDR3 length: 12 residues. V shed 8 bases and J shed 0 bases, with 6 bases lying between them. The CDR3 nucleotides read TGTGCCATCGCTACTAGCACAGATACGCAGTATTTT. The encoded protein is CAIATSTDTQYF.

In this sample, this clone turned up once. The chain has TRBV24-1 and TRBJ2-7; TRBD1 aligns across 8 bases. Trimming took 5 bases from V and 5 from J; bases not matched to a gene: 19. CDR1 and CDR2 (germline): KGHDR, SFDVKD. CDR3 length equals 18 residues. CDR3 sequence (DNA): TGTGCCACCAGTGCCCCCCCGGGACAGGCCCCCTTATCCGACGAGCAGTACTTC. Its protein is CATSAPPGQAPLSDEQYF.

This chain joins TRBV6-5 and TRBJ2-7; 8 bases align to TRBD1. Trimming removed 8 bases from V and 5 bases from J; junction bases left unmatched: 5. Germline V gene data show CDR1 as MNHEY and CDR2 as SVGAGI. The CDR3 loop spans 12 amino acids. The CDR3 coding sequence is TGTGCCAGCGCAGGGGGCCTCAACGAGCAGTACTTC. Translating gives CASAGGLNEQYF.

This chain joins TRBV9 and TRBJ1-3, with D unresolved. Germline CDR1 SGDLS, CDR2 YYNGEE. The CDR3 sequence is 15 residues long. The V gene lost 3 bases and the J gene lost 3 bases, with 13 bases spanning the gap. The CDR3 DNA reads TGTGCCAGCAGCGCTTCTTCTAGAAGTGGAAACACCATATATTTT. Encoded protein: CASSASSRSGNTIYF. Full variable domain (rest looked up from reference TRBV9 and TRBJ1-3): DSGVTQTPKHLITATGQRVTLRCSPRSGDLSVYWYQQSLDQGLQFLIQYYNGEERAKGNILERFSAQQFPDLHSELNLSSLELGDSALYFCASSASSRSGNTIYFGEGSWLTVV.

The chain employs TRBV3-1 (or the pseudogene TRBV3-2) and TRBJ2-3; unclear D gene. The CDR3 is made up of 15 amino acids. V lost 1 base, J lost 4 bases, and 12 bases lay in between. Germline-derived CDR1 and CDR2 are LGHDT and YNNKEL (reference sequence). This CDR3 is CASSQVSYGSDTQYF. The CDR3 coding sequence is TGTGCCAGCAGCCAAGTTAGTTACGGTTCAGATACGCAGTATTTT.

The genes are TRBV30 and TRBJ2-1; D unclear. V was shortened by 0 bases and J by 5 bases, with 14 bases between the two germline ends. The germline V gene encodes CDR1 GTSNPN and CDR2 SVGIG (reference sequence). CDR3 size: 15 residues. The CDR3 DNA sequence: TGTGCCTGGAGTGTCGGTAGCAGACCGGACAATGAGCAGTTCTTC. Amino acid sequence: CAWSVGSRPDNEQFF.

The genes are TRBV5-1 and TRBJ2-3; D perhaps matches TRBD1 (6 bases). Trimming cost V 6 bases and J 2 bases, with 16 bases left between them. The germline V gene has CDR1 SGHRS and CDR2 YFSETQ. The CDR3 totals 15 residues. The CDR3 region is CASISVTGTTDTQYF. In DNA form, the CDR3 reads TGCGCCAGCATCTCAGTGACAGGAACCACAGATACGCAGTATTTT. Together with reference TRBV5-1 and TRBJ2-3, the CDR3 gives the full variable domain: KAGVTQTPRYLIKTRGQQVTLSCSPISGHRSVSWYQQTPGQGLQFLFEYFSETQRNKGNFPGRFSGRQFSNSRSEMNVSTLELGDSALYLCASISVTGTTDTQYFGPGTRLTVL.

This sequence joins TRBV14 and TRBJ2-1; weak D call: TRBD1 (6 bases). Trimming shortened V by 5 bases and J by 5 bases, and 19 bases separated the two germline ends. The CDR3 covers 16 residues. Germline V gene sequence: CDR1 SGHDN, CDR2 FVKESK. The DNA for the CDR3 is TGTGCCAGCAGCTACTTACCAGGCAGGGGAAACAATGAGCAGTTCTTC. As protein: CASSYLPGRGNNEQFF.

The chain uses TRBV2 and TRBJ2-3; TRBD2 matches 8 bases. V was pared by 3 bases and J by 6 bases, with 5 bases of the junction left unmatched. Germline V gene sequence: CDR1 SNHLY, CDR2 FYNNEI. There are 14 residues in the CDR3. The CDR3 here is CASSDLAGTDTQYF. CDR3 coding DNA: TGTGCCAGCAGTGATTTAGCGGGGACTGATACGCAGTATTTT.

A few counts support this clone. This chain uses TRBV3-1 (or the pseudogene TRBV3-2) with TRBJ2-7, with TRBD2 identical over 10 bases. Trimming took 2 bases from V and 0 from J; bases not matched to a gene: 4. This CDR3 is 16 amino acids long. In germline, CDR1 is LGHDT, CDR2 YNNKEL (reference sequence). The CDR3 nucleotides read TGTGCCAGCAGCCAACTAGCGGGGGTAAGCTCCTACGAGCAGTACTTC. Its protein product is CASSQLAGVSSYEQYF.

This chain joins TRBV28 and TRBJ2-1; D is perhaps TRBD2 (6 bases). The CDR3 is 15 residues long. Germline assignment: CDR1 MDHEN and CDR2 SYDVKM. Trimming shortened V by 6 bases and J by 7 bases, and 19 bases separated the two germline ends. CDR3 sequence: CASRRDRYLGNEQFF. Here the CDR3 DNA reads TGTGCCAGCAGGCGGGACCGATACTTAGGGAATGAGCAGTTCTTC.

This chain uses TRBV4-1 with TRBJ1-6, with a tentative D call TRBD1 (6 bases). This CDR3 spans 18 amino acids. Between the trimmed V and J ends, which lost 0 bases and 0 bases, there was a span of 12 bases. The germline CDR1 and CDR2 sequences are MGHRA and YSYEKL. DNA for the CDR3: TGCGCCAGCAGCCAAGATTTGGGGGCGAGCTCCTATAATTCACCCCTCCACTTT. Encoded protein: CASSQDLGASSYNSPLHF.

This chain links TRBV5-1 with TRBJ2-7; D gene ambiguous. The V end was cut by 5 bases, the J end by 1 base, with 13 bases between. The CDR3 is 14 residues long. The germline V gene encodes CDR1 SGHRS and CDR2 YFSETQ. CDR3 coding DNA: TGCGCCAGCAGTAACCGCGCTAGATCCTACGAGCAGTACTTC. It specifies CASSNRARSYEQYF.

The chain carries TRBV2 and TRBJ2-5; D unresolved. V was clipped by 4 bases and J by 3 bases, with 15 bases between them. This CDR3 spans 15 amino acids. CDR1 is SNHLY and CDR2 is FYNNEI in the germline V gene. The CDR3 sequence: CASSGYSRRKETQYF. The CDR3, as DNA: TGTGCCAGCAGTGGGTACAGCCGTAGGAAAGAGACCCAGTACTTC.

This sequence joins TRBV7-2 and TRBJ2-5, with 9 bases matching TRBD2. Germline V gene sequence: CDR1 SGHTA, CDR2 FQGNSA. V lost 1 base to trimming and J lost 2 bases; unmatched junction nucleotides: 2. The CDR3 has 15 amino acids. The CDR3 coding sequence is TGTGCCAGCAGCTTAGACCTAGCGGGGCAAGAGACCCAGTACTTC. It codes for CASSLDLAGQETQYF.

V gene TRBV18 combines with J gene TRBJ1-2; 11 nucleotides line up with TRBD1. Looked up from germline, CDR1 is KGHSH and CDR2 is LQKENI. This CDR3 comprises 17 residues. Germline trimming cut 5 bases from V and 7 bases from J; bases unmatched to any gene: 15. The CDR3: CASSSRTQGQGAAGYTF. The DNA of the CDR3 is TGTGCCAGCTCATCAAGAACCCAAGGACAGGGGGCCGCTGGCTACACCTTC.

The chain links TRBV6-5 to TRBJ1-5; D may be TRBD1 (6 bases). V was shortened by 9 bases and J by 8 bases, with 23 bases between the two germline ends. Germline values: CDR1 MNHEY, CDR2 SVGAGI. This CDR3 is 15 amino acids long. DNA for the CDR3: TGTGCCAGTTCTACCGGGACACTCTTCAGTGAGCCCCAGCATTTT. Translation: CASSTGTLFSEPQHF.

This chain links TRBV5-6 with TRBJ1-1; 11 bases align to TRBD1. V was clipped by 1 base and J by 2 bases; unmatched bases: 13. This CDR3 region has 19 residues. Per the germline V gene, CDR1 is SGHDT and CDR2 is YYEEEE. This CDR3 is CASSLWWWGQGVLNTEAFF. CDR3 nucleotide sequence: TGTGCCAGCAGCTTGTGGTGGTGGGGACAGGGGGTTCTAAACACTGAAGCTTTCTTT.

The J gene is TRBJ2-5, the V gene TRBV7-2, with D perhaps TRBD1 (5 bases). V was trimmed by 2 bases and J by 4 bases, leaving 8 bases between them. Per the germline V gene, CDR1 is SGHTA and CDR2 is FQGNSA. This CDR3 has 13 amino acids. CDR3 nucleotide sequence: TGTGCCAGCAGCTTAAGACAGCGAGAGACCCAGTACTTC. Amino acids: CASSLRQRETQYF.

This sequence joins TRBV7-9 and TRBJ2-5, with 9 bases lining up with TRBD1. With 5 bases clipped from V and 2 bases from J, the junction kept 9 bases outside the gene matches. The germline CDR1 and CDR2 sequences are SEHNR and FQNEAQ (reference sequence). The CDR3 has 16 residues. CDR3 DNA: TGTGCCAGCAGCGAAGAACAGGGGGCACGGCAAGAGACCCAGTACTTC. It yields the protein CASSEEQGARQETQYF. Complete variable domain (other parts from reference TRBV7-9 and TRBJ2-5): DTGVSQNPRHKITKRGQNVTFRCDPISEHNRLYWYRQTLGQGPEFLTYFQNEAQLEKSRLLSDRFSAERPKGSFSTLEIQRTEQGDSAMYLCASSEEQGARQETQYFGPGTRLLVL.

This clone has just a few counts. This chain uses TRBV7-9 with TRBJ2-7; 7 bases line up with TRBD1. The junction had 7 bases not matched to a gene; V was cut back by 2 bases and J by 3 bases. CDR3 length equals 15 residues. Germline values: CDR1 SEHNR, CDR2 FQNEAQ (reference sequence). DNA of the CDR3: TGTGCCAGCAGCTTAAGGACAGGAGGATTCTACGAGCAGTACTTC. As protein: CASSLRTGGFYEQYF. Drawing the rest from reference TRBV7-9 and TRBJ2-7, the complete variable domain is DTGVSQNPRHKITKRGQNVTFRCDPISEHNRLYWYRQTLGQGPEFLTYFQNEAQLEKSRLLSDRFSAERPKGSFSTLEIQRTEQGDSAMYLCASSLRTGGFYEQYFGPGTRLTVT.

The chain carries TRBV10-1 and TRBJ2-1; D call uncertain. Per germline, CDR1 WNHNN and CDR2 SYGVQD (reference sequence). The CDR3 has 13 residues. Trimming took off 3 bases at V and 8 bases at J, with 11 bases between the two ends. This CDR3 is CASSDNQSDEQFF. The CDR3 nucleotides read TGCGCCAGCAGTGACAATCAGAGCGATGAGCAGTTCTTC.